Each of the 14 T cell receptor beta chains below was sequenced from the same sample in a study of vaccination and CD4 T cells after COVID-19. Antigen specificity for these receptors is unknown. Indicated treatment: approximately 10-day PBMC culture with coronavirus spike peptide pools or control peptides (ViraFEST assay). Cultured CD4+ T-cell DNA underwent Oncomine TCR Beta short-read sequencing. TCRdb re-analysed the PCR reads in MiXCR, keeping a single row per CDR3 protein. The sample lists 11,000 or so distinct CDR3 sequences, around 26% occurring once. Sequencing was done on a sample of cultured CD4+ T cells from blood. Receptors originate from a human donor with COVID-19.

In this sample, this clonotype turned up a few times. The chain employs TRBV7-8 and TRBJ1-6; TRBD1 aligns across 7 bases. This CDR3 contains 16 residues. Trimming took 3 bases from V and 0 from J; bases not matched to a gene: 2. Germline CDR1 and CDR2: SGHVS and FQNEAQ. The CDR3 region is CASSLRDSSYNSPLHF. The CDR3 coding sequence is TGTGCCAGCAGCTTGCGGGACAGCTCCTATAATTCACCCCTCCACTTT.

The genes are TRBV2 and TRBJ2-5; D might be TRBD1 (6 bases). The germline V gene encodes CDR1 SNHLY and CDR2 FYNNEI. The CDR3 runs 14 residues. V lost 4 bases to trimming and J lost 5 bases, with 14 bases between them. CDR3 DNA: TGTGCCAGCAGTGCTACAGGGTTCGGGGAGACCCAGTACTTC. It specifies CASSATGFGETQYF. The full variable domain, completed using reference TRBV2 and TRBJ2-5, is EPEVTQTPSHQVTQMGQEVILRCVPISNHLYFYWYRQILGQKVEFLVSFYNNEISEKSEIFDDQFSVERPDGSNFTLKIRSTKLEDSAMYFCASSATGFGETQYFGPGTRLLVL.

V gene TRBV6-1 combines with J gene TRBJ1-2; the match to TRBD1 covers 10 bases. The CDR3 has 16 amino acids. With V trimmed by 3 bases and J by 6 bases, 10 bases remained unmatched. CDR1 and CDR2 (germline): MNHNS, SASEGT. The CDR3 region is CASSDGTGVRENGYTF. The CDR3 nucleotides read TGTGCCAGCAGTGACGGGACAGGGGTTCGGGAAAATGGCTACACCTTC.

There are a few counts of this clonotype. This chain links TRBV20-1 with TRBJ2-2; TRBD1 agrees at 8 bases. V gave up 5 bases and J gave up 7 bases; unmatched junction bases: 9. The length of the CDR3 is 14 residues. The germline V gene has CDR1 DFQATT and CDR2 SNEGSKA (reference sequence). The CDR3 DNA follows: TGCAGTGCTTACGGACAGGGTCGCGGCGGGGAGCTGTTTTTT. It codes for CSAYGQGRGGELFF.

This clonotype appeared a few times. The chain is built from TRBV2 and TRBJ2-3, with D uncertain. Trimming pared 5 bases from V and 2 bases from J, leaving 11 bases between. Germline-derived CDR1 and CDR2 are SNHLY and FYNNEI. The CDR3 is 14 residues long. This CDR3 is CASSPQTATDTQYF. The CDR3 nucleotides read TGTGCCAGCAGTCCCCAGACTGCCACAGATACGCAGTATTTT.

The chain joins TRBV20-1 to TRBJ2-3; unclear D gene. The germline CDR1 and CDR2 sequences are DFQATT and SNEGSKA (reference sequence). The CDR3 has 11 amino acids. The V end lost 5 bases, the J end lost 6 bases, and 9 bases lay between the germline ends. The CDR3 DNA sequence: TGCAGTGCTCTGGACCGGGATACGCAGTATTTT. This codes for CSALDRDTQYF.

This chain uses TRBV20-1 with TRBJ2-5; 9 bases align to TRBD2. V lost 2 bases to trimming and J lost 5 bases; unmatched junction nucleotides: 12. Germline CDR1 and CDR2: DFQATT and SNEGSKA (reference sequence). This CDR3 has 16 residues. The CDR3 protein is CSARSGGSGGLETQYF. CDR3 DNA: TGCAGTGCTAGATCTGGGGGCAGCGGGGGGCTGGAGACCCAGTACTTC.

The chain joins TRBV6-5 to TRBJ2-4, with D perhaps TRBD2 (6 bases). V lost 4 bases, J lost 0 bases, and 13 bases lay in between. This CDR3 comprises 16 residues. The germline V gene encodes CDR1 MNHEY and CDR2 SVGAGI. The CDR3 spells CASSFRRDLAKNIQYF. CDR3 coding DNA: TGTGCCAGCAGTTTCCGACGGGACTTAGCCAAAAACATTCAGTACTTC.

This clonotype was seen only a few times. CDR3 sequence (DNA): TGTGCCAGCAGCTTAGACCCGGGACAGGGGAACACCGGGGAGCTGTTTTTT. Amino acids: CASSLDPGQGNTGELFF. V and J are TRBV11-3 and TRBJ2-2; 9 bases are shared with TRBD1. The CDR3 has 17 amino acids. CDR1 and CDR2 (germline): SGHNT, YENEEA. Germline trimming cut 0 bases from V and 1 base from J; bases unmatched to any gene: 3.

This clonotype was seen more than once but under ten times. The rearrangement links TRBV7-9 to TRBJ2-4; a weak D match, TRBD1 (5 bases). This CDR3 contains 15 residues. V was shortened by 5 bases and J by 8 bases, with 19 bases between the two germline ends. Per germline, CDR1 SEHNR and CDR2 FQNEAQ (reference sequence). CDR3 bases: TGTGCCAGCAGCCGATGGGCGGCAGGGAAAGACATTCAGTACTTC. Encoded protein: CASSRWAAGKDIQYF.

The V and J genes are TRBV7-9 and TRBJ2-7, with 7 bases identical to TRBD1. This CDR3 contains 14 residues. The ends lost 4 bases at V and 3 bases at J; junction bases unmatched: 6. CDR1 is SEHNR and CDR2 is FQNEAQ in the germline V gene (reference sequence). The CDR3 DNA reads TGTGCCAGCAGCTCACGGACAGGCGTCTACGAGCAGTACTTC. Its translation: CASSSRTGVYEQYF. Combining the CDR3 with reference TRBV7-9 and TRBJ2-7 gives the whole variable domain DTGVSQNPRHKITKRGQNVTFRCDPISEHNRLYWYRQTLGQGPEFLTYFQNEAQLEKSRLLSDRFSAERPKGSFSTLEIQRTEQGDSAMYLCASSSRTGVYEQYFGPGTRLTVT.

This rearrangement joins TRBV7-6 to TRBJ1-1, with D uncertain. Germline CDR1 SGHVS, CDR2 FNYEAQ. The CDR3 loop spans 17 amino acids. Trimming stripped 3 bases from V and 6 bases from J, with 23 bases between. The CDR3 protein is CASSFRPPGLGTSEAFF. The CDR3 nucleotides are TGTGCCAGCAGCTTTCGCCCCCCTGGGTTGGGAACCTCTGAAGCTTTCTTT.

This clonotype showed up just a few times. The chain employs TRBV5-4 and TRBJ1-1, with D perhaps matching TRBD1 (5 bases). The germline CDR1 and CDR2 sequences are SGHNT and YYREEE (reference sequence). The CDR3 loop spans 15 amino acids. Trimming shortened V by 2 bases and J by 5 bases, and 16 bases separated the two germline ends. CDR3: CASSFRGEVITEAFF. CDR3 coding DNA: TGTGCCAGCAGCTTTCGGGGCGAAGTGATTACTGAAGCTTTCTTT.

The sample holds a few counts of this clonotype. V and J are TRBV5-4 and TRBJ1-2; D perhaps matches TRBD1 (5 bases). V dropped 0 bases and J dropped 6 bases, with 15 bases sitting between them. Germline V gives CDR1 SGHNT, CDR2 YYREEE (reference sequence). The CDR3 is made up of 15 amino acids. CDR3 coding DNA: TGTGCCAGCAGCTTGGTCTTCGGGGGTCAGGATGGCTACACCTTC. Its protein is CASSLVFGGQDGYTF.